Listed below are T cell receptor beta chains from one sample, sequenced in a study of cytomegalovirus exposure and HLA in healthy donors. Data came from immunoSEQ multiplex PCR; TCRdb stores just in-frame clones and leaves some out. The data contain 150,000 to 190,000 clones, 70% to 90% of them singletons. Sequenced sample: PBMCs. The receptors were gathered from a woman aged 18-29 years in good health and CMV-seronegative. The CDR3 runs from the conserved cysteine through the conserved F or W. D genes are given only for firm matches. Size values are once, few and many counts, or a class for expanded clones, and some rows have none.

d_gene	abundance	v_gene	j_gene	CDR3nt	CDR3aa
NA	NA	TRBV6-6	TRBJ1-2	TGTGCCAGCAAGGGGGGGCGTAACTATGGCTACACCTTC	CASKGGRNYGYTF
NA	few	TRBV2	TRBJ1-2	TGTGCCAGCAGTGCGGTGGAGAACTATGGCTACACCTTC	CASSAVENYGYTF
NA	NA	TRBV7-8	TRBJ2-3	TGTGCCAGCAGCCGAAATCAGGGAACAGATACGCAGTATTTT	CASSRNQGTDTQYF
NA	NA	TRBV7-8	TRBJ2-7	TGTGCCAGCAGCTTAGGACCAGGGGACCTCTCCTACGAGCAGTACTTC	CASSLGPGDLSYEQYF
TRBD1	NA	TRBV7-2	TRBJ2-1	TGTGCCAGCAGTCTTTCCGGACAGGGATCCAATGAGCAGTTCTTC	CASSLSGQGSNEQFF
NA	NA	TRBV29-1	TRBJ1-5	TGCAGCGTTGAGACAGATGGGGCTCAGCCCCAGCATTTT	CSVETDGAQPQHF
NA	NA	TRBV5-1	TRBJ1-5	TGCGCCAGCATAGGTCGGGTGAGCAATCAGCCCCAGCATTTT	CASIGRVSNQPQHF
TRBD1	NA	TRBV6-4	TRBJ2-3	TGTGCCAGCAGCGCCGGGACAGGGGGACCAGATACGCAGTATTTT	CASSAGTGGPDTQYF
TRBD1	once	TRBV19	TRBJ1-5	TGTGCCAGTAGTAACCCGACAGGGAATAGCAATCAGCCCCAGCATTTT	CASSNPTGNSNQPQHF
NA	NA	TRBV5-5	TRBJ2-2	TGTGCCAGCAGCTTGGAGACTACCGAGTCCGGGGAGCTGTTTTTT	CASSLETTESGELFF
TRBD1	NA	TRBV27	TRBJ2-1	TGTGCCAGCAGCTCCCCCGGGACAGGGGGATTAGATGAGCAGTTCTTC	CASSSPGTGGLDEQFF
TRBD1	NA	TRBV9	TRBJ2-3	TGTGCCAGCAGCGAGACAGGGATGGGCTTCGCAGATACGCAGTATTTT	CASSETGMGFADTQYF
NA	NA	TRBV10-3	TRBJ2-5	TGTGCCATCAGTGACTTCCAAGAGACCCAGTACTTC	CAISDFQETQYF
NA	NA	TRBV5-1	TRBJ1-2	TGCGCCAGCAGCCCCAGGGGACCCTCTGCTAACTATGGCTACACCTTC	CASSPRGPSANYGYTF
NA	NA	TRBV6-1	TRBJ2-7	TGTGCCAGCAGGGTCGACAGGAGCCGCTACGAGCAGTACTTC	CASRVDRSRYEQYF
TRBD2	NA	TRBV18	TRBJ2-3	TGTGCCAGCTCACTAGAAATCCCGGGACTAGCGGGGGGGCCCTCGGATACGCAGTATTTT	CASSLEIPGLAGGPSDTQYF
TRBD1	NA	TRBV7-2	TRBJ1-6	TGTGCCAGCAGCTTAGACCGGACAGGCAATTCACCCCTCCACTTT	CASSLDRTGNSPLHF